This TCR beta chain comes out of a study of shared clonotypes between healthy human individuals. Whole-study findings and limits: Naive subsets, compared against memory subsets, generally had larger estimated richness values.

Profiling relied on immunoSEQ multiplex PCR, and the TCRdb table lists in-frame clones only, not all of them. The sample yields 2,500,000 or so clones, 92% seen once. As concerns this clone: The antigen is not known.

The TCR was taken from a man younger than 35 in good health. Some clones in this sample may be carry-over from other donors' samples. The sample was naive CD4+ T cells from PBMCs. Regarding subset: CD45RA+ positively selected.

CDR3 sequence: CASSRDSNTGELFF. CDR3 nucleotide sequence: TGTGCCAGCAGCAGGGATTCGAACACCGGGGAGCTGTTTTTT. This chain connects TRBV7-3 to TRBJ2-2; no clear D gene. Trimming pared 5 bases from V and 0 bases from J, leaving 7 bases between. This CDR3 spans 14 amino acids. CDR1 SGHTA and CDR2 FQGTGA come from the germline V gene. Looking up the rest from reference TRBV7-3 and TRBJ2-2 gives the full variable domain: GAGVSQTPSNKVTEKGKYVELRCDPISGHTALYWYRQSLGQGPEFLIYFQGTGAADDSGLPNDRFFAVRPEGSVSTLKIQRTERGDSAVYLCASSRDSNTGELFFGEGSRLTVL.